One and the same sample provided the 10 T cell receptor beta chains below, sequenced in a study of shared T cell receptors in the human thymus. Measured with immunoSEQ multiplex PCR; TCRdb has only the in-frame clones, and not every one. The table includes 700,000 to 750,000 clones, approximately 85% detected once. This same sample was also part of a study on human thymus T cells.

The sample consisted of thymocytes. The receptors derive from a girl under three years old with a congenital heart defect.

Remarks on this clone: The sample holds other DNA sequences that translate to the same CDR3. CDR3 in amino acids: CASSARGNTEAFF. The CDR3 nucleotides read TGTGCCAGCAGTGCCAGGGGGAACACTGAAGCTTTCTTT. The gene calls are TRBV6-5 and TRBJ1-1, with a possible D match to TRBD1 (6 bases). Germline V gene lookup returns CDR1 MNHEY and CDR2 SVGAGI. The CDR3 loop spans 13 amino acids. The ends were cut back, 5 bases at V and 1 base at J, with 8 bases in the middle.

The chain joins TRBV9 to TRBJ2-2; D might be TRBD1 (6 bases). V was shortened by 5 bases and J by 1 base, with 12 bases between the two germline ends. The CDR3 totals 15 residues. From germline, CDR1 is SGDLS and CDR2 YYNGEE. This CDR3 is CASRKGTRNTGELFF. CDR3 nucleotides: TGTGCCAGCAGAAAGGGGACAAGGAACACCGGGGAGCTGTTTTTT.

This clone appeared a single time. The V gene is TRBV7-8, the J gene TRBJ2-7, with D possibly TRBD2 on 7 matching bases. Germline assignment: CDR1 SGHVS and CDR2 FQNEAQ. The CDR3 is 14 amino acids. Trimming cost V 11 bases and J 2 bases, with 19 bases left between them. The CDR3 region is CAVRVRGGPYEQYF. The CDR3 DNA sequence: TGTGCCGTAAGGGTTAGGGGGGGGCCCTACGAGCAGTACTTC.

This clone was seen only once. CDR3: CASSLVRFGQGKGSNYGYTF. For the CDR3, the DNA is TGTGCCAGCAGCTTAGTGCGATTTGGGCAGGGGAAAGGCTCTAACTATGGCTACACCTTC. The gene calls are TRBV13 and TRBJ1-2, with a weak D call TRBD1 (6 bases). With 1 base removed from V and 0 bases from J, the gap between germline ends came to 24 bases. The CDR3 runs 20 residues. Germline values: CDR1 PRHDT, CDR2 FYEKMQ (reference sequence).

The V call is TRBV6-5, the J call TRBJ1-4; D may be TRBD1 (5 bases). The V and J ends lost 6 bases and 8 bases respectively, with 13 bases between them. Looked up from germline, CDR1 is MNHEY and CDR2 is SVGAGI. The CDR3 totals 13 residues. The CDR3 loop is CASSRGEGEKLFF. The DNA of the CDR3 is TGTGCCAGCAGCCGGGGGGAGGGAGAAAAACTGTTTTTT.

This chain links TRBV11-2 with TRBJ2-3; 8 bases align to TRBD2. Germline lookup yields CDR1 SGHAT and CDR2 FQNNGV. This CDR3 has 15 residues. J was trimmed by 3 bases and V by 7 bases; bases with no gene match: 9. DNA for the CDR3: TGTGCCAGCAACCTAGCAGCGGGGGAAACAGATACGCAGTATTTT. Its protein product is CASNLAAGETDTQYF.

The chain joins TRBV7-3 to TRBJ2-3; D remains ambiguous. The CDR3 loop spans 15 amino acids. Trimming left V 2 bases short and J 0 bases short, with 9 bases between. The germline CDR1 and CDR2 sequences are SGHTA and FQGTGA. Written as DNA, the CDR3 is TGTGCCAGCAGCTTACAAGATACTAGCACAGATACGCAGTATTTT. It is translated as CASSLQDTSTDTQYF.

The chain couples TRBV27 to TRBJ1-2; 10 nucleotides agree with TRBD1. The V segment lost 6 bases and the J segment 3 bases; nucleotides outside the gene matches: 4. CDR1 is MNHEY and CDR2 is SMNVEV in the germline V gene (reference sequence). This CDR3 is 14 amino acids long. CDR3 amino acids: CASRTGGRDYGYTF. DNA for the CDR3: TGTGCCAGCAGGACAGGGGGCCGCGACTATGGCTACACCTTC.

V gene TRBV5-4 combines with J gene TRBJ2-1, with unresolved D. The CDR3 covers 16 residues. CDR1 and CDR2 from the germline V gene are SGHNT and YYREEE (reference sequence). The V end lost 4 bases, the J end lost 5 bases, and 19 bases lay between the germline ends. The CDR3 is CASSQLVASPNNEQFF. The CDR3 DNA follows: TGTGCCAGCAGCCAATTAGTTGCGTCCCCAAACAATGAGCAGTTCTTC. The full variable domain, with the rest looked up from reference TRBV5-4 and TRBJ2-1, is ETGVTQSPTHLIKTRGQQVTLRCSSQSGHNTVSWYQQALGQGPQFIFQYYREEENGRGNFPPRFSGLQFPNYSSELNVNALELDDSALYLCASSQLVASPNNEQFFGPGTRLTVL.

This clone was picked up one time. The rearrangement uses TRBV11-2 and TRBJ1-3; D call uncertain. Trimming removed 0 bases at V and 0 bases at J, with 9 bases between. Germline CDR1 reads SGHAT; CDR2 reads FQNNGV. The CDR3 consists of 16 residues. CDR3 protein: CASSLDPRVSGNTIYF. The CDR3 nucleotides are TGTGCCAGCAGCTTAGATCCACGGGTCTCTGGAAACACCATATATTTT.